This T cell receptor beta chain was obtained from a study of identical twins. This CDR3 is 15 amino acids long. The J segment lost 3 bases and the V segment lost 6 bases, leaving 6 bases of the junction unmatched. MiXCR, run by TCRdb on the 5' RACE reads, gives a single entry per CDR3 protein. Here the sample spans approximately 550,000 distinct CDR3 sequences, approximately 20% being singletons. This clonotype came up a few times. Another study also made use of these data, one on yellow fever vaccine responses in identical twins.

The chain combines TRBV12-3 or TRBV12-4 with TRBJ1-5, with 9 bases lining up with TRBD1. The TCR was taken from a young woman in good health. The source material was CD4+ T cells sorted from blood. CDR3 bases: TGTGCCAGCAGACGTACAGGGGGCTACAATCAGCCCCAGCATTTT. Encoded protein: CASRRTGGYNQPQHF.